The 3 T cell receptor beta chains below all came from one sample that was sequenced in a study of shared clonotypes between healthy human individuals. Clones were sequenced by immunoSEQ multiplex PCR, and TCRdb holds only the in-frame ones, with some missing. This table has 230,000 or so clones, approximately 65% appearing once. What was sequenced was memory CD4+ T cells sorted from blood. Subset: CD45RA-negative fraction. These receptors were collected from a man aged 25-45 years in good health.

This chain joins TRBV11-2 and TRBJ2-5; D gene uncertain. The CDR3 sequence is 12 residues long. Germline lookup yields CDR1 SGHAT and CDR2 FQNNGV. Trimming removed 2 bases at V and 4 bases at J, with 5 bases between. CDR3 DNA sequence: TGTGCCAGCAGCTTAAGTCGAGAGACCCAGTACTTC. This sequence encodes CASSLSRETQYF. Full variable domain (missing parts from reference TRBV11-2 and TRBJ2-5): EAGVAQSPRYKIIEKRQSVAFWCNPISGHATLYWYQQILGQGPKLLIQFQNNGVVDDSQLPKDRFSAERLKGVDSTLKIQPAKLEDSAVYLCASSLSRETQYFGPGTRLLVL.

This clone was seen only a few times. The chain links TRBV6-1 to TRBJ2-5; D ambiguous. There are 13 residues in the CDR3. The V end lost 5 bases, the J end lost 5 bases, and 12 bases lay between the germline ends. Germline CDR1 is MNHNS and CDR2 is SASEGT. CDR3 sequence reads: CASSNPAIETQYF. The CDR3 nucleotides are TGTGCCAGCAGTAACCCAGCTATCGAGACCCAGTACTTC.

The rearrangement joins TRBV2 to TRBJ2-3; no definite D call. Germline V gene data show CDR1 as SNHLY and CDR2 as FYNNEI. V lost 6 bases to trimming and J lost 9 bases, with 7 bases between them. The CDR3 has 10 amino acids. The CDR3 spells CASSLITQYF. CDR3 nucleotide sequence: TGTGCCAGCAGCCTTATCACGCAGTATTTT.